This T cell receptor beta chain was retrieved from a study of T-cell reconstitution after alpha-beta-depleted transplantation in children. Study findings and constraints: About two months after transplant, alpha-beta T cells reportedly came from several hundred expanded graft clones. It was surviving recipient T cells and thymic progenitors that gave some patients high TCRbeta diversity at day 60. T cells produced anew were the main source of T-cell counts and diversity one year after transplant.

Preparing the TCRbeta library involved the use of unique molecular identifiers. Each CDR3 protein gets one entry after TCRdb re-called the PCR reads with MiXCR. The repertoire consists of about 400,000 distinct CDR3 sequences, with about 17% occurring once and the leading ten covering approximately 28%. Only a few counts were recorded for this clonotype. Its antigen remains unknown. CDR1 MNHEY and CDR2 SMNVEV come from the germline V gene (reference sequence). The ends were cut back, 5 bases at V and 2 bases at J, with 17 bases in the middle. The CDR3 contains 16 residues. This clonotype originated in a boy under two years old who had a stem cell transplant for Wiskott-Aldrich syndrome, so the T cells may come from the graft donor. The sample consisted of PBMCs, mostly from graft donor cells, taken 360 days after TCRalphabeta/CD19-depleted stem cell transplant. V gene TRBV27 combines with J gene TRBJ2-3; D possibly corresponds to TRBD2 (7 bases). In DNA form, the CDR3 reads TGTGCCAGCAGTCCCGTAGGGGGAGGGTACACAGATACGCAGTATTTT. This codes for CASSPVGGGYTDTQYF.